The clone carrying this TCR beta chain was recorded a few times. Its antigen remains unidentified. The data were obtained in a study of radiation and T cells in renal cell carcinoma. General observations from the study: Top tumor clonotypes rose in blood 2 weeks post-radiation, then contracted. Baseline intratumoral clonotype presence is unknown without pretreatment biopsies.

The time point denotes: blood 4 weeks post-SBRT, at nephrectomy. Treatment indicated: 15 Gy SBRT to primary tumor, nephrectomy 4 weeks later. This renal cell carcinoma was of the clear cell type. Assay used: immunoSEQ multiplex PCR; TCRdb lists only in-frame clones, some missing. This table has fewer than 200,000 clones, 88% appearing once. In germline, CDR1 is SNHLY, CDR2 FYNNEI. The V gene end was trimmed by 9 bases and the J gene end by 5 bases; junction bases not matched to a gene: 2. The CDR3 length is 11 residues. The chain is built from TRBV2 and TRBJ1-1; 8 nucleotides match TRBD1. Here the sequenced sample was blood, taken from a patient whose treatment included radiotherapy and nephrectomy. This TCR was recovered from a woman in her fifties or sixties with renal cell carcinoma. In DNA, the CDR3 is TGTGCCAGGCGGACAGGGACTGAAGCTTTCTTT. Its translation is CARRTGTEAFF.